This is a list of T cell receptor beta chains from one sample in a study of CD8+ T cells in alopecia areata. Sequencing was performed with immunoSEQ multiplex PCR; in TCRdb, only in-frame clones are kept and a portion is missing. The sample holds 150,000 to 200,000 clones, around 60% seen once. Sequenced here: CD4+ T cells sorted from blood, sampled around week 49, from a patient treated with tofacitinib. The receptor set was obtained from a human donor with alopecia areata. CDR3s leave out the opening cysteine and the closing phenylalanine or tryptophan.

j_call,v_call,cdr3_aa
TRBJ2-2,TRBV7-8,ASRPYPGLAGGRGTGELF
TRBJ1-3,TRBV9,ASSALLGGPFSGNTIY
TRBJ2-5,TRBV29-1,SVAPRVGETQY
TRBJ1-2,TRBV7-9,ASSFGYGYT
TRBJ1-1,TRBV29-1,SVATGPTEAF
TRBJ2-1,TRBV30,AWSVGLAGDNEQF
TRBJ1-2,TRBV6-6,ASKTGYGYT
TRBJ2-2,TRBV30,AWSTSTANTGELF
TRBJ2-2,TRBV4-1,ASSHPAKSTSGEKSTGELF
TRBJ2-3,TRBV30,AWSQGPDTQY
TRBJ2-3,TRBV5-1,ASSPRGGTDLGTDTQY
TRBJ2-7,TRBV4-3,ASSPSLSYEQY
TRBJ2-3,TRBV6-5,ASSGRMATDTQY
TRBJ2-3,TRBV2,ASSPLGTSGGRTDTQY
TRBJ2-2,TRBV5-1,ASTQSEGHGELF
TRBJ2-2,TRBV5-5,ASSLELAGAGELF
TRBJ2-3,TRBV9,ASSVGTVSTDTQY
TRBJ1-1,TRBV29-1,SVQPTGSVDTEAF
TRBJ2-1,TRBV14,ASSLISGEQF
TRBJ2-4,TRBV11-2,ASSPSRVTDIQY
TRBJ1-2,TRBV27,ASSGGYGYT
TRBJ2-5,TRBV15,ATSRAMETQY
TRBJ2-4,TRBV7-2,ASSPALLAKNIQY
TRBJ2-3,TRBV29-1,SACPGIHTDTQY
TRBJ1-1,TRBV5-1,ASTPGDLRTEAF
TRBJ1-2,TRBV7-2,ASSLVEAEGYT
TRBJ2-1,TRBV5-1,ASSTSHNEQF
TRBJ1-5,TRBV28,ASSLYSIGQGGGNQPQH
TRBJ2-7,TRBV25-1,ASKGTGPGEQY
TRBJ2-1,TRBV7-2,ASSLERITYNEQF
TRBJ2-2,TRBV7-2,ASSPRPFTGELF
TRBJ1-5,TRBV19,ASSTKGTYSNQPQH
TRBJ1-6,TRBV30,AWRGQGTYNSPLH
TRBJ2-1,TRBV28,ASKGAVRNEQF
TRBJ2-1,TRBV29-1,SVLSSEGQF
TRBJ2-1,TRBV19,ASSIGGGRNNEQF
TRBJ1-6,TRBV16,ASSRDRYNSPLH
TRBJ2-1,TRBV27,ASRPTGGRYNEQF
TRBJ1-2,TRBV29-1,SVEIRDRLLNGYT
TRBJ2-7,TRBV4-1,ASSQATGTTEQY
TRBJ2-3,TRBV9,ASSGSLGGRLLEDTQY
TRBJ2-1,TRBV2,ASYFRPPGPYNEQF
TRBJ2-1,TRBV6-1,ATLKDNNEQF
TRBJ2-1,TRBV11-2,ASSQGVNNEQF
TRBJ2-5,TRBV5-6,ASSYGQTQETQY
TRBJ2-7,TRBV6-1,ASSVGVNEQY
TRBJ2-5,TRBV29-1,SVDRLGQGAKETQY
TRBJ2-7,TRBV6-5,ASGHTAEQY
TRBJ2-3,TRBV7-8,ASSLVVGADTQY
TRBJ2-7,TRBV18,ASSPSMGAAPYEQY
TRBJ2-1,TRBV9,ASSVEPSGGPKQF
TRBJ2-3,TRBV30,AWSEGLAGPDTQY